This TCR beta chain was captured in a study of CD8 T cells in Susac syndrome. Sequencing of TCR beta was undertaken in CD8+ and CD4+ T cells derived from blood. TEMRA cells were FACS-enriched, while CD8+ and CD4+ T cells were negatively isolated. The CDR3 totals 15 residues. V lost 2 bases and J lost 4; bases outside the gene matches: 1. The germline V gene has CDR1 LNHNV and CDR2 YYDKDF (reference sequence). The RNA, roughly 0.5 to 1 ug, was put through reverse transcription using random hexamers. The CDR3 of TCR beta was amplified by immunoSEQ multiplex PCR across 54 Vbeta and 13 Jbeta. TCRdb fed the immunoSEQ multiplex PCR reads into MiXCR, producing one record per CDR3 protein. The sample shows more than 150,000 distinct CDR3 sequences, approximately 93% of them seen only once.

J is TRBJ2-1 and V is TRBV15; 11 bases line up with TRBD2. Sequenced material: CD8+ T cells from PBMCs. This receptor was taken from a human donor with multiple sclerosis. The CDR3 DNA follows: TGTGCCACCAGCAGATCTAGCGGGGGGTACAATGAGCAGTTCTTC. This codes for CATSRSSGGYNEQFF.